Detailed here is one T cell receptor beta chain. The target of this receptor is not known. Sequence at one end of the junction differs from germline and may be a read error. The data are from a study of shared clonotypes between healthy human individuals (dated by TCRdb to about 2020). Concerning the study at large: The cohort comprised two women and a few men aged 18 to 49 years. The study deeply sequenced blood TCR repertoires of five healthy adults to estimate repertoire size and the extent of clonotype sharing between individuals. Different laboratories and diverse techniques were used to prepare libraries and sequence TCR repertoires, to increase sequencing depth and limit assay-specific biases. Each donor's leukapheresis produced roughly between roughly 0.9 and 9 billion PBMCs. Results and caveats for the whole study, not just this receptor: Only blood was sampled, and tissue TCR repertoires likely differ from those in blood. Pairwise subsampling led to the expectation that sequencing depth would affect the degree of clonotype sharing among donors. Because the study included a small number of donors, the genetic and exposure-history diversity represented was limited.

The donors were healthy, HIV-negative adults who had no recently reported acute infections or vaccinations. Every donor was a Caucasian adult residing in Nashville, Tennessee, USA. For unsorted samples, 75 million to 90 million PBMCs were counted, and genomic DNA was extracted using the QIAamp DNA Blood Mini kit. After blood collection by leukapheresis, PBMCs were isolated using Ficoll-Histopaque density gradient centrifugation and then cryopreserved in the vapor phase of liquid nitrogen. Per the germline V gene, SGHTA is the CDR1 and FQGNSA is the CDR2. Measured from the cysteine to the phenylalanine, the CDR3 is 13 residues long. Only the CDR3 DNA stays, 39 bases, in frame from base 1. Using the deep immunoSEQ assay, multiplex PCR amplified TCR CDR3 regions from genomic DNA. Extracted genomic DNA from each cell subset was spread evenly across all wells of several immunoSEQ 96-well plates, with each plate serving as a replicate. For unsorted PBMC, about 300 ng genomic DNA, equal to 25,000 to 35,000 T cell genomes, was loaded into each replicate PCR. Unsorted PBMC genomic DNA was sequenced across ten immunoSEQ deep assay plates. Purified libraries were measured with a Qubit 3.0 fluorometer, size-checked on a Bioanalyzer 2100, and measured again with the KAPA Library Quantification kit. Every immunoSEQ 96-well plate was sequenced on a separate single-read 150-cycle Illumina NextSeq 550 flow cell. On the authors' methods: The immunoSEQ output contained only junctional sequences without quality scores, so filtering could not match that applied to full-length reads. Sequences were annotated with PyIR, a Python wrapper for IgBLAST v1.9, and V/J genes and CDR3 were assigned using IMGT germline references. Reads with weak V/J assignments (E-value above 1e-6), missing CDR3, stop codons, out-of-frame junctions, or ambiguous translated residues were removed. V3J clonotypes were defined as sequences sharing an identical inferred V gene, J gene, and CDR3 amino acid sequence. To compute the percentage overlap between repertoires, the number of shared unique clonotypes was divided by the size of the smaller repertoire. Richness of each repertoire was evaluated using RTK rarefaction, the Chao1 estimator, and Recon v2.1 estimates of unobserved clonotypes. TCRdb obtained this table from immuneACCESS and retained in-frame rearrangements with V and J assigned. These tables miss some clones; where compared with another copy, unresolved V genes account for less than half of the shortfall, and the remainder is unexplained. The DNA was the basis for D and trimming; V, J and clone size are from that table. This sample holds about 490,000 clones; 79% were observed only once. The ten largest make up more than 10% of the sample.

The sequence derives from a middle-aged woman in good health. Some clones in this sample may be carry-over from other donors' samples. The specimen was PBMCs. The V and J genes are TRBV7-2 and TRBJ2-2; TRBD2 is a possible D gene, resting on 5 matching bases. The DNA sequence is TGTGCCAGCAGCGCATATCCGGACGGGGAGCTGCTTTTT. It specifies CASSAYPDGELLF. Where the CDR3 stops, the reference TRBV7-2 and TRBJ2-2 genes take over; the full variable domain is GAGVSQSPSNKVTEKGKDVELRCDPISGHTALYWYRQSLGQGLEFLIYFQGNSAPDKSGLPSDRFSAERTGGSVSTLTIQRTQQEDSAVYLCASSAYPDGELLFGEGSRLTVL.